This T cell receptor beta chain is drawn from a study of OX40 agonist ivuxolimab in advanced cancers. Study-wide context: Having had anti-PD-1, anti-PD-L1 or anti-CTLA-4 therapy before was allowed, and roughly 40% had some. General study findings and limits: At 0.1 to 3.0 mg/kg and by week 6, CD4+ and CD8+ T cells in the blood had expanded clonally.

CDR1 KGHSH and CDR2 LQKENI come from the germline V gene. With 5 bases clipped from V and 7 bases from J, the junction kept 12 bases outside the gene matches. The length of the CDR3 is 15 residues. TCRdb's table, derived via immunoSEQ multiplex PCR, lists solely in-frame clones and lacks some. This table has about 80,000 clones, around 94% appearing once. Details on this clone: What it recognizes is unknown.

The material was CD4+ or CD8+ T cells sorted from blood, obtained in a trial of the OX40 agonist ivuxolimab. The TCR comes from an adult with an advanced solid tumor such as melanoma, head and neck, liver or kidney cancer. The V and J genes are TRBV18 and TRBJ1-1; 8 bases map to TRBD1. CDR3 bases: TGTGCCAGCTCAACTCGGACAGGGCGGATGAATGAAGCTTTCTTT. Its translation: CASSTRTGRMNEAFF.